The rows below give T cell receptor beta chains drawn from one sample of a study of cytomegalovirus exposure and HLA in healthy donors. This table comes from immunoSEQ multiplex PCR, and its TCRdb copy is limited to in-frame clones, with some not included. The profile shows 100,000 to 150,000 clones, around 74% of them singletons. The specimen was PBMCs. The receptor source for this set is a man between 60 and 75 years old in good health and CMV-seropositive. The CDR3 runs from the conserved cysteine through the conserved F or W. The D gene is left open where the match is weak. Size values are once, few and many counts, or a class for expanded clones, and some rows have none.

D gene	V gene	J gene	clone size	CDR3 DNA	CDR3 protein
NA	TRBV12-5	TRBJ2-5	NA	TGTGCTAGTGGGCCCCCAGGAGAGACCCAGTACTTC	CASGPPGETQYF
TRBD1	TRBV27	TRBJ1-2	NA	TGTGCCAGCAGTCCCCAGGGGGCTGCCTATGGCTACACCTTC	CASSPQGAAYGYTF
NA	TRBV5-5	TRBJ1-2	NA	TGTGCCAGCAGCCAGGGACTCCTCAACTATGGCTACACCTTC	CASSQGLLNYGYTF
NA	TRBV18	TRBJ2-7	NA	TGCGCCAGCTCACGACTCGCCCGCTACGAGCAGTACTTC	CASSRLARYEQYF
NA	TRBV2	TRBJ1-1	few	TGTGCCAGCAGTGAAGATGGGCGACTGAACACTGAAGCTTTCTTT	CASSEDGRLNTEAFF
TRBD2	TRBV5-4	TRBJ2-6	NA	TGTGCCAGCAGCTTGGTTAGCGGGTCGGGTTCTGGGGCCAACGTCCTGACTTTC	CASSLVSGSGSGANVLTF
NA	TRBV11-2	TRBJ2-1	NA	TGTGCCAGCAGCCCCCAGCGAGAGTACAATGAGCAGTTCTTC	CASSPQREYNEQFF
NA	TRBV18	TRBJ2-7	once	TGTGCCAGCTCACCACGGGACAATGGGCTTAACTACGAGCAGTACTTC	CASSPRDNGLNYEQYF
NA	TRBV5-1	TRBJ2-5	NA	TGCGCCAGCAGCTTGGCCCTTACTAGGCCCGGGGAGGAGACCCAGTACTTC	CASSLALTRPGEETQYF
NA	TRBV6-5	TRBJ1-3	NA	TGTGCCAGCAGTTACGGCAGGCCAAGCTCTGGAAACACCATATATTTT	CASSYGRPSSGNTIYF
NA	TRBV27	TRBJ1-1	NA	TGTGCCAGCAGCCTTAACATGAACACTGAAGCTTTCTTT	CASSLNMNTEAFF
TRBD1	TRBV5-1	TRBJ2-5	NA	TGCGCCAGCAGCACAGGGGGCAGGGGCCAAGAGACCCAGTACTTC	CASSTGGRGQETQYF
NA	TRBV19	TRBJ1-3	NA	TGTGCCAGTAGTCCCAGCAGGAGGGCTGGAAACACCATATATTTT	CASSPSRRAGNTIYF
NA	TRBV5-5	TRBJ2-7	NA	TGTGCCAGCAGCGTCGGGACTTCCGTCGAGCAGTACTTC	CASSVGTSVEQYF
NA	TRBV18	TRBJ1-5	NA	TGTGCCAGCTCACCCGGGGGAGATCTGCCCCAGCATTTT	CASSPGGDLPQHF
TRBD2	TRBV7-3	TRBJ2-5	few	TGTGCCAGCAGCCTATCCGGGACTAGCGGGGGGCAGGGGACCCAGTACTTC	CASSLSGTSGGQGTQYF
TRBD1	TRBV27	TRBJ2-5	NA	TGTGCCAGCAGTTTATCACCGGGACAGGGGAAAGAGACCCAGTACTTC	CASSLSPGQGKETQYF
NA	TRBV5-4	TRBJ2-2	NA	TGTGCCAGCAGCTTGGGACAGGGACTCACCGGGGAGCTGTTTTTT	CASSLGQGLTGELFF
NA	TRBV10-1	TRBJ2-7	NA	TGCGCCAGCAGTGAGTCGACTCGGAACGAGCAGTACTTC	CASSESTRNEQYF
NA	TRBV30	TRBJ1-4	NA	TGTGCCTGGAGTTTGACTAGTCTCCCTGAAAAACTGTTTTTT	CAWSLTSLPEKLFF
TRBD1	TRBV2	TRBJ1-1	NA	TGTGCCAGCAGCCTCGACAGGGACACTGAAGCTTTCTTT	CASSLDRDTEAFF
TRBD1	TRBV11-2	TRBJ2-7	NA	TGTGCCAGCAGCTCCTCGACAGGGTGGGTGTACGAGCAGTACTTC	CASSSSTGWVYEQYF
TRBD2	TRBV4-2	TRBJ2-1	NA	TGTGCCAGCAGCCCGTCCGGGACTAGCCCGGTTATGGAGTTCTTC	CASSPSGTSPVMEFF
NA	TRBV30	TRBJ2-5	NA	TGTGCCTGGAGTTCGGCGGCGGCCCAGTACTTC	CAWSSAAAQYF
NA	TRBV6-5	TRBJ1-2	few	TGTGCCAGCAGTTACTTTAGACAGAGCGGCTACACCTTC	CASSYFRQSGYTF
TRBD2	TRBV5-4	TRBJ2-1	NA	TGTGCCAGCAGCAAAGGACTAGCGGGAGGGAATGAGCAGTTCTTC	CASSKGLAGGNEQFF
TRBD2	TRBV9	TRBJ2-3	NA	TGTGCCAGCAGCGTCGGGACTAGCGGGGCCACAGATACGCAGTATTTT	CASSVGTSGATDTQYF
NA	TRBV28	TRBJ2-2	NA	TGTGCCAGCAGTTTATGGTCGAGGGGGTCGAACACCGGGGAGCTGTTTTTT	CASSLWSRGSNTGELFF
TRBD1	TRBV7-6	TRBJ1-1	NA	TGTGCCAGCAGCCAAGGCCGGGACAGGGGGAAAGCTTTCTTT	CASSQGRDRGKAFF
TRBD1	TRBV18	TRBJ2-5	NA	TGTGCCAGCCACAAGACCACAGGGGAAACTAAGGAGACCCAGTACTTC	CASHKTTGETKETQYF
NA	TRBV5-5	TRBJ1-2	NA	TGTGCCAGCAGCTTCCAGGGATCGAATAACTATGGCTACACCTTC	CASSFQGSNNYGYTF
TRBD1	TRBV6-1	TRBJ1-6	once	TGTGCCACCTGTACCGACAGGGGATGGTCACCCCTCCACTTT	CATCTDRGWSPLHF
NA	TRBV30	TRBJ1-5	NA	TGTGCCTGGAGTGTTCGGGAGGATCAGCCCCAGCATTTT	CAWSVREDQPQHF
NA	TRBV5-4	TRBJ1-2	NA	TGTGCCAGCAGCTTGGAGACCTTAGGGGCCAACTATGGCTACACCTTC	CASSLETLGANYGYTF
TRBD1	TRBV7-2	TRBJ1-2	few	TGTGCCAGCAGCCTCGGGACAGGGGGCTACTATGGCTACACCTTC	CASSLGTGGYYGYTF
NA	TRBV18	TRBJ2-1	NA	TGTGCCAGCTCACCCCTAACGGGGAAGTACAATGAGCAGTTCTTC	CASSPLTGKYNEQFF
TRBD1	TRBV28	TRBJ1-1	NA	TGTGCCAGCAGTTTAATGACAGGGGCGACCTACACTGAAGCTTTCTTT	CASSLMTGATYTEAFF
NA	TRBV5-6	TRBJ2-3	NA	TGTGCCAGCAGCTTGTTGGAGGCTACCCGAGATACGCAGTATTTT	CASSLLEATRDTQYF
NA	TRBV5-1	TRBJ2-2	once	TGCGCCAGCAGCTTTAACAGTGCGAACACCGGGGAGCTGTTTTTT	CASSFNSANTGELFF
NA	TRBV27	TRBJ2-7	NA	TGTGCCAGCAGTTTAGGACCCGTAACCGGACAGACCTCCTACGAGCAGTACTTC	CASSLGPVTGQTSYEQYF
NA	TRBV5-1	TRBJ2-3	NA	TGCGCCAGCAGCATAGGGACATCTACTAGCACAGATACGCAGTATTTT	CASSIGTSTSTDTQYF
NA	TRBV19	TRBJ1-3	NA	TGTGCCAGTATCAAAAGGCAGGAACCTCCTGGAAACACCATATATTTT	CASIKRQEPPGNTIYF
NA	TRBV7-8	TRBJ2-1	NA	TGTGTGTCCGGGGGAGGACGGGAGCAGTTCTTC	CVSGGGREQFF
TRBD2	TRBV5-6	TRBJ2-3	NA	TGTGCCAGCAGCTTGGCGGGAGGACAAGATACGCAGTATTTT	CASSLAGGQDTQYF
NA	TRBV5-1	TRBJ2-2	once	TGCGCCAGCACCCCAATTCAGGGTGGCGGGGAGCTGTTTTTT	CASTPIQGGGELFF
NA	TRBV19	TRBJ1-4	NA	TGTGCCAGTAAAGGTTTGCCCGACTCCTGGGAGGAAAAACTGTTTTTT	CASKGLPDSWEEKLFF
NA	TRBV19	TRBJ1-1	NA	TGTGCCAGTAGTATTCGGGATTCGAACACTGAAGCTTTCTTT	CASSIRDSNTEAFF
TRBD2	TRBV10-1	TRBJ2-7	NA	TGCGCCAGCAGTGAGTCGGGGGGGAGCAACGAGCAGTACTTC	CASSESGGSNEQYF
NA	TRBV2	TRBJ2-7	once	TGTGCCAGCCAGAAAGGGAGCAGTAGCTCCTACGAGCAGTACTTC	CASQKGSSSSYEQYF
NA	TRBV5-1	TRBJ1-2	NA	TGCGCCAGCAGCTTAGCCACAGGGTACGGGTCCCACTATGGCTACACCTTC	CASSLATGYGSHYGYTF
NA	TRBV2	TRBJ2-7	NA	TGTGCCAGCAGCGCCCTGGCCAGCTTAGCTTACGAGCAGTACTTC	CASSALASLAYEQYF
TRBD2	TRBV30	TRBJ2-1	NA	TGTGCCTGGAGTGTCCCGGGGGGGAGATACAATGAGCAGTTCTTC	CAWSVPGGRYNEQFF
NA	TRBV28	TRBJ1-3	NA	TGTGCCAGCAGTTCAATGAACACCATATATTTT	CASSSMNTIYF